One sample yielded the 28 T cell receptor beta chains listed below, sequenced in a study of shared clonotypes between healthy human individuals. Sequencing was performed with immunoSEQ multiplex PCR; in TCRdb, only in-frame clones are kept and a portion is missing. The sample has over a million clones; around 74% are singletons. Sample: memory CD4+ T cells sorted from blood. The subset is: CD45RA-negative fraction. The receptors stem from a man younger than 30 in good health.

As to this clone: Other nucleotide sequences from this sample produce the same CDR3. V usage is TRBV7-2 and J usage is TRBJ2-7, with a possible D match to TRBD2 (5 bases). Trimming stripped 1 base from V and 6 bases from J, with 7 bases between. There are 12 residues in the CDR3. CDR1 and CDR2 from the germline V gene are SGHTA and FQGNSA. The CDR3 DNA is TGTGCCAGCAGCTTAGACCGGGGCGAGCAGTACTTC. This gives the protein CASSLDRGEQYF.

The genes are TRBV7-3 and TRBJ1-2; 7 bases line up with TRBD1. V gave up 5 bases and J gave up 3 bases; unmatched junction bases: 15. Germline loops: CDR1 SGHTA, CDR2 FQGTGA. The length of the CDR3 is 17 residues. CDR3 in amino acids: CASSPTGTADKYYGYTF. DNA of the CDR3: TGTGCCAGCAGCCCCACCGGGACAGCCGACAAATACTATGGCTACACCTTC.

This clone was observed once. The junction and the germline gene differ at one end; a read error may be behind it. The chain is built from TRBV5-4 and TRBJ2-1; TRBD2 matches 13 bases. The CDR3 runs to 15 residues. Germline CDR1 reads SGHNT; CDR2 reads YYREEE (reference sequence). CDR3: CASSLRTSGGDEQFF. CDR3 sequence (DNA): TGTGCCAGCAGCTTGCGTACTAGCGGGGGGGACGAGCAATTCTTC.

This clone was counted between two and nine times. This sequence joins TRBV4-3 and TRBJ2-3; D unresolved. The CDR3 contains 13 residues. The V and J ends lost 3 bases and 6 bases respectively, with 10 bases between them. Germline V lookup: CDR1 LGHNA, CDR2 YSLEER. DNA for the CDR3: TGCGCCAGCAGCCATCTTTTATACGATACGCAGTATTTT. Protein product: CASSHLLYDTQYF.

CDR3 bases: TGTGCCAGCAGCTACATAGGACAGGGCCATGGCTACACCTTC. Translating gives CASSYIGQGHGYTF. The V and J genes are TRBV7-2 and TRBJ1-2, with 8 bases lining up with TRBD1. This CDR3 comprises 14 residues. V was pared by 4 bases and J by 6 bases, with 7 bases of the junction left unmatched. The germline gives CDR1 SGHTA, CDR2 FQGNSA.

The chain uses TRBV30 and TRBJ1-4, with D perhaps TRBD1 (6 bases). Trimming stripped 0 bases from V and 8 bases from J, with 10 bases between. Germline CDR1 and CDR2: GTSNPN and SVGIG (reference sequence). CDR3 size: 13 residues. CDR3 residues: CAWSVGQKEKLFF. In DNA form, the CDR3 reads TGTGCCTGGAGTGTAGGACAGAAGGAAAAACTGTTTTTT.

The chain has TRBV9 and TRBJ2-7; possibly TRBD2 for D (5 bases). The CDR3 loop spans 15 amino acids. V lost 0 bases, J lost 0 bases, and 10 bases lay in between. Germline lookup yields CDR1 SGDLS and CDR2 YYNGEE. For the CDR3, the DNA is TGTGCCAGCAGCGTAGGAGGGAGTAGCTCCTACGAGCAGTACTTC. Its protein product is CASSVGGSSSYEQYF.

The chain has TRBV27 and TRBJ2-1; possible D gene TRBD1, 5 bases. Trimming stripped 3 bases from V and 9 bases from J, with 15 bases between. Germline CDR1 is MNHEY and CDR2 is SMNVEV (reference sequence). The CDR3 spans 14 residues. The CDR3 DNA follows: TGTGCCAGCAGTTTGGAAAAAGGAAGGGGTGAGCAGTTCTTC. Protein product: CASSLEKGRGEQFF.

The rearrangement joins TRBV5-4 to TRBJ2-2, with D perhaps TRBD1 (5 bases). V was pared by 2 bases and J by 5 bases, with 13 bases between. CDR1 and CDR2 (germline): SGHNT, YYREEE (reference sequence). The CDR3 covers 15 residues. CDR3 sequence (DNA): TGTGCCAGCAGCTTCCAGGGCTTGGGGACCGGGGAGCTGTTTTTT. It yields the protein CASSFQGLGTGELFF.

This clone was found once. The chain joins TRBV6-1 to TRBJ1-1; TRBD1 might be the D (5 bases). Trimming took off 10 bases at V and 0 bases at J, with 18 bases between the two ends. There are 15 residues in the CDR3. CDR1 and CDR2 from the germline V gene are MNHNS and SASEGT. DNA of the CDR3: TGTGCCACCCGAACGCAGGGAGAGATGAACACTGAAGCTTTCTTT. Its translation is CATRTQGEMNTEAFF.

This clone was seen only a few times. The chain links TRBV7-9 to TRBJ1-3; TRBD1 aligns across 7 bases. This CDR3 is 15 amino acids long. With 6 bases clipped from V and 2 bases from J, the junction kept 7 bases outside the gene matches. Germline V gene sequence: CDR1 SEHNR, CDR2 FQNEAQ (reference sequence). In DNA, the CDR3 is TGTGCCAGCAGTTCAGGACAGGCCCCTGGAAACACCATATATTTT. It is translated as CASSSGQAPGNTIYF.

This rearrangement joins TRBV5-1 to TRBJ2-7; D gene ambiguous. Germline V gene data show CDR1 as SGHRS and CDR2 as YFSETQ. Deletions cut 2 bases from V and 1 base from J, with 13 bases between. The CDR3 extends over 15 amino acids. The CDR3 is CASSLDGPVSYEQYF. CDR3 DNA sequence: TGCGCCAGCAGCTTAGATGGACCGGTTTCCTACGAGCAGTACTTC. Complete variable domain (other parts from reference TRBV5-1 and TRBJ2-7): KAGVTQTPRYLIKTRGQQVTLSCSPISGHRSVSWYQQTPGQGLQFLFEYFSETQRNKGNFPGRFSGRQFSNSRSEMNVSTLELGDSALYLCASSLDGPVSYEQYFGPGTRLTVT.

In its sample, this clone was seen once. A read error may be the cause here, since a much bigger clone is one base away. The gene calls are TRBV30 and TRBJ1-2; 8 bases map to TRBD1. Germline trimming cut 5 bases from V and 9 bases from J; bases unmatched to any gene: 8. The CDR3 is 12 amino acids. Germline V gene sequence: CDR1 GTSNPN, CDR2 SVGIG (reference sequence). The CDR3 nucleotides read TGTGCCTGGTGGGGACAGGAGGTTAGCTACACCTTC. Encoded protein: CAWWGQEVSYTF. Looking up the rest from reference TRBV30 and TRBJ1-2 gives the full variable domain: SQTIHQWPATLVQPVGSPLSLECTVEGTSNPNLYWYRQAAGRGLQLLFYSVGIGQISSEVPQNLSASRPQDRQFILSSKKLLLSDSGFYLCAWWGQEVSYTFGSGTRLTVV.

V usage is TRBV15 and J usage is TRBJ1-1; TRBD1 is a possible D gene (6 bases). V gave up 5 bases and J gave up 4 bases, with 17 bases separating them. Per the germline V gene, CDR1 is LNHNV and CDR2 is YYDKDF (reference sequence). The CDR3 has 15 residues. The CDR3 coding sequence is TGTGCCACCAGCCCACAGGGTTGGTCGGGCACTGAAGCTTTCTTT. It is translated as CATSPQGWSGTEAFF.

A note on this clone: The sample has other DNA sequences that encode this CDR3 too. The rearrangement joins TRBV30 to TRBJ2-7; D unresolved. The V gene lost 3 bases and the J gene lost 2 bases, with 5 bases spanning the gap. CDR1 and CDR2 (germline): GTSNPN, SVGIG (reference sequence). The CDR3 runs to 11 residues. CDR3 DNA sequence: TGTGCCTGGAGCGCAGCCTACGAGCAGTACTTC. It translates to CAWSAAYEQYF. Supplemented by reference TRBV30 and TRBJ2-7, the full variable domain reads SQTIHQWPATLVQPVGSPLSLECTVEGTSNPNLYWYRQAAGRGLQLLFYSVGIGQISSEVPQNLSASRPQDRQFILSSKKLLLSDSGFYLCAWSAAYEQYFGPGTRLTVT.

This clone has only a few counts. V and J are TRBV6-5 and TRBJ2-1; 9 bases fit TRBD1. The germline CDR1 and CDR2 sequences are MNHEY and SVGAGI. With V trimmed by 5 bases and J by 6 bases, 8 bases remained unmatched. The CDR3 spans 15 residues. The CDR3 reads CASSTSGTGSNEQFF. CDR3 in DNA: TGTGCCAGCAGTACGTCCGGGACAGGGTCCAATGAGCAGTTCTTC.

Remarks on this clone: Other DNA sequences in this sample translate to the same CDR3. The chain recombines TRBV7-9 with TRBJ2-3; D perhaps matches TRBD1 (5 bases). Germline values: CDR1 SEHNR, CDR2 FQNEAQ (reference sequence). Trimming took 2 bases from V and 1 from J, leaving 7 bases between them. The CDR3 extends over 14 amino acids. The DNA for the CDR3 is TGTGCCAGCAGCTTAAGGGGTGGCACAGATACGCAGTATTTT. Translating it yields CASSLRGGTDTQYF. Full variable domain (rest looked up from reference TRBV7-9 and TRBJ2-3): DTGVSQNPRHKITKRGQNVTFRCDPISEHNRLYWYRQTLGQGPEFLTYFQNEAQLEKSRLLSDRFSAERPKGSFSTLEIQRTEQGDSAMYLCASSLRGGTDTQYFGPGTRLTVL.

This clone came up a few times. The chain joins TRBV11-1 to TRBJ2-3, with TRBD2 matching 9 bases. V shed 3 bases and J 4 bases; nucleotides not matched to a gene: 5. From germline, CDR1 is SGHAT and CDR2 FQDESV (reference sequence). The CDR3 loop spans 15 amino acids. In DNA form, the CDR3 reads TGTGCCAGCAGCTTTGGGACTAGCATTTCAGATACGCAGTATTTT. Translated, it gives CASSFGTSISDTQYF.

This chain joins TRBV7-8 and TRBJ1-2; D remains ambiguous. The CDR3 is made up of 13 amino acids. The V gene's germline CDR1 is SGHVS and CDR2 FQNEAQ. V was shortened by 1 base and J by 4 bases, with 7 bases between the two germline ends. CDR3 in amino acids: CASSLGQSYGYTF. The CDR3 coding sequence is TGTGCCAGCAGCTTAGGGCAGTCCTATGGCTACACCTTC.

V gene TRBV28 combines with J gene TRBJ2-7; 7 nucleotides match TRBD1. J lost 1 base, V lost 5 bases, and 11 bases had no gene match. The germline CDR1 and CDR2 sequences are MDHEN and SYDVKM. CDR3 length: 16 amino acids. CDR3: CASSPFGKQGSYEQYF. CDR3 sequence (DNA): TGTGCCAGCAGTCCATTCGGAAAACAGGGGTCCTACGAGCAGTACTTC.

The genes are TRBV9 and TRBJ1-2, with D uncertain. CDR1 and CDR2 from the germline V gene are SGDLS and YYNGEE. The CDR3 is 15 amino acids. The V end was cut by 4 bases, the J end by 0 bases, with 13 bases between. In DNA, the CDR3 is TGTGCCAGCAGCCCCCACGATGGAGCTAACTATGGCTACACCTTC. The encoded protein is CASSPHDGANYGYTF.

The rearrangement joins TRBV27 to TRBJ1-6; no definite D call. The CDR3 runs 13 residues. From germline, CDR1 is MNHEY and CDR2 SMNVEV (reference sequence). V lost 2 bases and J lost 9, with 8 bases in between. The CDR3 region is CASSLPFGSPLHF. Here the CDR3 DNA reads TGTGCCAGCAGTTTACCCTTTGGTTCACCCCTCCACTTT.

The rearrangement links TRBV6-5 to TRBJ2-2; the D is unclear. This CDR3 spans 13 amino acids. Per germline, CDR1 MNHEY and CDR2 SVGAGI. V lost 2 bases and J 5 bases, leaving 6 bases between the germline ends. The CDR3 region has the DNA TGTGCCAGCAGTTACAAAAGTACCGGGGAGCTGTTTTTT. Translated, it gives CASSYKSTGELFF.

The table lists this clone with a few counts. V is TRBV4-2 and J is TRBJ1-2, with a weak D call TRBD1 (6 bases). This CDR3 has 14 residues. V was pared by 2 bases and J by 6 bases, with 13 bases between. Germline CDR1 LGHNA, CDR2 YNFKEQ. The CDR3 bases are TGTGCCAGCAGCCAAACGACAGGAGAGGATGGCTACACCTTC. This translates into CASSQTTGEDGYTF.

The chain carries TRBV2 and TRBJ1-2; D remains unclear. The germline V gene encodes CDR1 SNHLY and CDR2 FYNNEI. This CDR3 comprises 14 residues. With 6 bases removed from V and 2 bases from J, the gap between germline ends came to 13 bases. CDR3 amino acids: CASRAFSGNYGYTF. CDR3 nucleotides: TGTGCCAGCAGGGCATTCTCGGGAAACTATGGCTACACCTTC.

J is TRBJ2-2 and V is TRBV5-4, with TRBD1 matching over 7 bases. V dropped 2 bases and J dropped 1; count of bases not matched to a gene: 8. The CDR3 runs 17 residues. The germline V gene encodes CDR1 SGHNT and CDR2 YYREEE (reference sequence). CDR3 region: CASSLGKGARNTGELFF. CDR3 nucleotide sequence: TGTGCCAGCAGCTTAGGCAAGGGGGCTCGGAACACCGGGGAGCTGTTTTTT.

J is TRBJ1-1 and V is TRBV30; D gene unclear. V was trimmed by 1 base and J by 4 bases, leaving 7 bases between them. There are 12 residues in the CDR3. Germline V gene lookup returns CDR1 GTSNPN and CDR2 SVGIG (reference sequence). The CDR3, as DNA: TGTGCCTGGAGTGATTATGGCACTGAAGCTTTCTTT. It specifies CAWSDYGTEAFF.

The chain joins TRBV9 to TRBJ2-5; weak D call: TRBD1 (5 bases). Trimming cost V 0 bases and J 4 bases, with 7 bases left between them. The CDR3 is made up of 13 amino acids. Looked up from germline, CDR1 is SGDLS and CDR2 is YYNGEE. The CDR3, as DNA: TGTGCCAGCAGCGTAGCTCAGGGAGAGACCCAGTACTTC. It specifies CASSVAQGETQYF.